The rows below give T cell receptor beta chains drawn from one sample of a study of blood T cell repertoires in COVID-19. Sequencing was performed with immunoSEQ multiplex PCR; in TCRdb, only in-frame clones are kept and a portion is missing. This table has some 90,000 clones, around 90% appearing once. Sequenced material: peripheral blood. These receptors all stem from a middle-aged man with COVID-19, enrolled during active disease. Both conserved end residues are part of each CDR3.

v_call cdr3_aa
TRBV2 CASSGDRTYEQYF
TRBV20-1 CSASDPLAGAYNEQFF
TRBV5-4 CASSMGASGGHHEQFF
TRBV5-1 CASSLGPSGGTGELFF
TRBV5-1 CASSPQGIDYGYTF
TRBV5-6 CASSHRGGEQPQHF
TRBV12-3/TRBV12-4 CASNAAANTEAFF
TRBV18 CASSPMGPNYGYTF
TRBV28 CASSPGQSYGYTF
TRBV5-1 CASSFGTGTFGGYTF